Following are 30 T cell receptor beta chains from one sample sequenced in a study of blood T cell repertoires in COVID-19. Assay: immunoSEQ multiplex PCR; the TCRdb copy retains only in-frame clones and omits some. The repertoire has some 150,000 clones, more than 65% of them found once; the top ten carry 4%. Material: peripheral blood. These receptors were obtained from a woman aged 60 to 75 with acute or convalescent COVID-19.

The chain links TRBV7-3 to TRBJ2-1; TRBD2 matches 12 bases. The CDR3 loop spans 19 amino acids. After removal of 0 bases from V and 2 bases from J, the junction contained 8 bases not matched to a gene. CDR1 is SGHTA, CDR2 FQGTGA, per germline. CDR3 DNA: TGTGCCAGCAGCTTAACGGCTAGCGGGAGGGCCAGCCCCTACAATGAGCAGTTCTTC. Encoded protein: CASSLTASGRASPYNEQFF.

CDR3 in DNA: TGCAGCGGGGGACAGGGAATAACGGCTGAAGCTTTCTTT. Protein: CSGGQGITAEAFF. The chain combines TRBV29-1 with TRBJ1-1, with 9 bases matching TRBD1. This CDR3 contains 13 residues. The junction had 9 bases not matched to a gene; V was cut back by 7 bases and J by 6 bases. Germline V gene sequence: CDR1 SQVTM, CDR2 ANQGSEA.

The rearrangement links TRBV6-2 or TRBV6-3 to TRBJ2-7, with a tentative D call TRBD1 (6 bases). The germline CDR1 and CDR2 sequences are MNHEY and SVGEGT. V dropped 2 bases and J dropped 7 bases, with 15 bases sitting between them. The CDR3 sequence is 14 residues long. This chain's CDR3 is CASSYGGGLGEQYF. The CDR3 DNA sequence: TGTGCCAGCAGTTACGGGGGCGGACTGGGGGAGCAGTACTTC.

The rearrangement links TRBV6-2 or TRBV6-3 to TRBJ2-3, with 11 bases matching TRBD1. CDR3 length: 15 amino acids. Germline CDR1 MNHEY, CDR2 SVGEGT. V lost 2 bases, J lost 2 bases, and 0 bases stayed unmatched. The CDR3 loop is CASSYGQGATDTQYF. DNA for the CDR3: TGTGCCAGCAGTTACGGACAGGGGGCCACAGATACGCAGTATTTT.

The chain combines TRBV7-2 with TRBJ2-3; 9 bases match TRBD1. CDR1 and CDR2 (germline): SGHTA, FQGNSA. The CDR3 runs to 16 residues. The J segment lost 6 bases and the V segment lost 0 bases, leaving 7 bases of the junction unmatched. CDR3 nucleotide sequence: TGTGCCAGCAGCTTAGCCGGGACAGGGAGTGGGGATACGCAGTATTTT. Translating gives CASSLAGTGSGDTQYF.

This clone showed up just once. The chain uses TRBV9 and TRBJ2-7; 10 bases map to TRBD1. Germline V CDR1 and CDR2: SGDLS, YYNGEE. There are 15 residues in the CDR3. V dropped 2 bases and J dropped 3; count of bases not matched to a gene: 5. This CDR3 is CASSVGQGGLYEQYF. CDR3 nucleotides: TGTGCCAGCAGCGTTGGACAGGGGGGTCTCTACGAGCAGTACTTC.

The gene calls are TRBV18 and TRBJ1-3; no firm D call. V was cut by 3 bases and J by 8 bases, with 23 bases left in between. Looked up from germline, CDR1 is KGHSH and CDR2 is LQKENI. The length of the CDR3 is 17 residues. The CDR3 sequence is CASSPTPVLRGWDTIYF. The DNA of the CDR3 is TGTGCCAGCTCACCTACGCCGGTCTTACGAGGATGGGACACCATATATTTT.

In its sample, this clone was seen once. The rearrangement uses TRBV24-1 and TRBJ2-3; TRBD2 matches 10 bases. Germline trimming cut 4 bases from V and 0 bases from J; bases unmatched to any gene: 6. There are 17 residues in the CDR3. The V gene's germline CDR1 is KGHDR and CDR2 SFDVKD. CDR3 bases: TGTGCCACCAGTGACTGGACTAGCGGAATTAGCACAGATACGCAGTATTTT. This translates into CATSDWTSGISTDTQYF.

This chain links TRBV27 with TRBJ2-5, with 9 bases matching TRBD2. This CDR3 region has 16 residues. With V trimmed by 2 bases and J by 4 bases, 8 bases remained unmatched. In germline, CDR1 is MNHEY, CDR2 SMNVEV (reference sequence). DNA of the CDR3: TGTGCCAGCAGTTTAGCGGGAGGGCGTTTCGGAGAGACCCAGTACTTC. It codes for CASSLAGGRFGETQYF.

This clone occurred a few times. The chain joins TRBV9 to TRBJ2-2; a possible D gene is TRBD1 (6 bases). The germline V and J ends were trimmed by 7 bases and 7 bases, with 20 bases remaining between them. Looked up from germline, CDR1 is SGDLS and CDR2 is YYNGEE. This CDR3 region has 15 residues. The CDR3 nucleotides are TGTGCCAGCGCACCCAGGGGATTTAGCATCGGGGAGCTGTTTTTT. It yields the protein CASAPRGFSIGELFF.

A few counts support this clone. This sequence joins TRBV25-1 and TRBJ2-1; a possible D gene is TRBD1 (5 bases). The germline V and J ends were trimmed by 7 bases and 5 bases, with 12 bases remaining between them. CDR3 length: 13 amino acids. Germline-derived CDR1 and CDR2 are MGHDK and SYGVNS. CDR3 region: CASNQGFDNEQFF. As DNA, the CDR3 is TGTGCCAGCAATCAGGGATTCGACAATGAGCAGTTCTTC. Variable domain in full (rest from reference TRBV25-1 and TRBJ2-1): EADIYQTPRYLVIGTGKKITLECSQTMGHDKMYWYQQDPGMELHLIHYSYGVNSTEKGDLSSESTVSRIRTEHFPLTLESARPSHTSQYLCASNQGFDNEQFFGPGTRLTVL.

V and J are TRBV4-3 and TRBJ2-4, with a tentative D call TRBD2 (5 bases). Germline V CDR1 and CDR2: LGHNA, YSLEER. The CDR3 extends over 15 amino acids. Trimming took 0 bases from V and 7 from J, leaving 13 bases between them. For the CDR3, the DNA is TGCGCCAGCAGCCAAGATCTGGAGGTCCTTAACATTCAGTACTTC. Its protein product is CASSQDLEVLNIQYF.

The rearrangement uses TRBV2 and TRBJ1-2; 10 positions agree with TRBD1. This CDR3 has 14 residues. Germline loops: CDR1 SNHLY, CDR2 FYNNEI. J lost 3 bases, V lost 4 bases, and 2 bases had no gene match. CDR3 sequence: CASSGDRGYYGYTF. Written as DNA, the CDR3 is TGTGCCAGCAGTGGGGACAGGGGCTACTATGGCTACACCTTC.

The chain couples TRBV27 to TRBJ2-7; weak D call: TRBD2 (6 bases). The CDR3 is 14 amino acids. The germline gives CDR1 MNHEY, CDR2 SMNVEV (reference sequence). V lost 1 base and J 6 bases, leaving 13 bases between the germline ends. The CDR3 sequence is CASSLYGGGGEQYF. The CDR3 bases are TGTGCCAGCAGTTTATATGGGGGAGGAGGCGAGCAGTACTTC.

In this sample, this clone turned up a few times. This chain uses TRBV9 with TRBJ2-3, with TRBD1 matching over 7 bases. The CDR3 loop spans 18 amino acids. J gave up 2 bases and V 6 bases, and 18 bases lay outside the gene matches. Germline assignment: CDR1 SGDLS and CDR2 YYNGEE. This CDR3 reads CASNKEARGPGVTDTQYF. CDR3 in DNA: TGTGCCAGCAACAAGGAGGCAAGGGGGCCTGGGGTCACAGATACGCAGTATTTT.

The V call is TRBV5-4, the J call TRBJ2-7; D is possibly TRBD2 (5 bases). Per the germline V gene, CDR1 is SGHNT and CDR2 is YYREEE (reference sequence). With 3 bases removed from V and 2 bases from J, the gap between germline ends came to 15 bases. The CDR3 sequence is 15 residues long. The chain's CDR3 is CASSSPMSGPYEQYF. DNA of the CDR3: TGTGCCAGCAGCTCCCCAATGAGCGGTCCCTACGAGCAGTACTTC.

The CDR3 spells CSVAVQPNEQFF. In DNA form, the CDR3 reads TGCAGCGTTGCGGTACAGCCCAATGAGCAGTTCTTC. The rearrangement uses TRBV29-1 and TRBJ2-1, with unresolved D. The CDR3 runs to 12 residues. Germline CDR1 SQVTM, CDR2 ANQGSEA. The V end lost 4 bases, the J end lost 6 bases, and 10 bases lay between the germline ends.

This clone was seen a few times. The CDR3 DNA reads as TGTGCCAGCAGTTTGGCAGGGAGGCAGCCCCAGCATTTT. Its protein is CASSLAGRQPQHF. This chain links TRBV27 with TRBJ1-5; weak D call: TRBD1 (5 bases). Germline loops: CDR1 MNHEY, CDR2 SMNVEV (reference sequence). This CDR3 region has 13 residues. V lost 3 bases, J lost 7 bases, and 10 bases lay in between.

This chain's CDR3 is CSAYYEQYF. In DNA form, the CDR3 reads TGCAGTGCTTACTACGAGCAGTACTTC. This chain joins TRBV20-1 and TRBJ2-7; D gene ambiguous. CDR1 and CDR2 (germline): DFQATT, SNEGSKA (reference sequence). Trimming removed 5 bases from V and 3 bases from J, with 2 bases in between. The CDR3 has 9 residues.

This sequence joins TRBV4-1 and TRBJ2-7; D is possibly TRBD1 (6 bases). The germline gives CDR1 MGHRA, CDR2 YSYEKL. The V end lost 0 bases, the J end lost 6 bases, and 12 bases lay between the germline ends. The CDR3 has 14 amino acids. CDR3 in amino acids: CASSQDFQGREQYF. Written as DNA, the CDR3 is TGCGCCAGCAGCCAAGATTTCCAGGGGCGCGAGCAGTACTTC.

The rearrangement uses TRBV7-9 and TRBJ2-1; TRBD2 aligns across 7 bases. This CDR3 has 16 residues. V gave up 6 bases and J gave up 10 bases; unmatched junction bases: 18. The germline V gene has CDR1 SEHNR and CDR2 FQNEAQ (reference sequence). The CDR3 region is CASSSRSSASGSEQFF. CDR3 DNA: TGTGCCAGCAGTTCCCGGTCCAGCGCTAGCGGATCAGAGCAGTTCTTC.

The chain's CDR3 is CASSLGSRSGGYTF. The DNA of the CDR3 is TGTGCCAGCAGCTTAGGGTCCAGGTCTGGAGGCTACACCTTC. The chain recombines TRBV7-2 with TRBJ1-2; no clear D gene. Trimming pared 1 base from V and 8 bases from J, leaving 14 bases between. Germline-derived CDR1 and CDR2 are SGHTA and FQGNSA. There are 14 residues in the CDR3.

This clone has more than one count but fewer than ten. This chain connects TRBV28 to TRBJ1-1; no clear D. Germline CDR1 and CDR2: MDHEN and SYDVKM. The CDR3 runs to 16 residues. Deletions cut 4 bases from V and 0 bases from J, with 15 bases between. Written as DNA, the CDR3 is TGTGCCAGCAGTTACGTGCCGGGCGGGGTGAACACTGAAGCTTTCTTT. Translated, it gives CASSYVPGGVNTEAFF.

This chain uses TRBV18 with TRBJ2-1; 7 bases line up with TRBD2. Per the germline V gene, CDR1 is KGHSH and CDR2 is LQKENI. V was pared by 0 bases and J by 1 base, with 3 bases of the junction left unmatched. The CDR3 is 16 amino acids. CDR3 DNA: TGTGCCAGCTCACCACCCGGGACTATATCCTACAATGAGCAGTTCTTC. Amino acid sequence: CASSPPGTISYNEQFF.

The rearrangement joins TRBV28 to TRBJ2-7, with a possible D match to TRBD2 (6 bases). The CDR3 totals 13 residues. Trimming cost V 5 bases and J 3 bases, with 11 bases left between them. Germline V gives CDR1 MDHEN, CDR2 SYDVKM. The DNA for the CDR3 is TGTGCCAGCAGTAGGGCCGGGGGCTACGAGCAGTACTTC. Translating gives CASSRAGGYEQYF.

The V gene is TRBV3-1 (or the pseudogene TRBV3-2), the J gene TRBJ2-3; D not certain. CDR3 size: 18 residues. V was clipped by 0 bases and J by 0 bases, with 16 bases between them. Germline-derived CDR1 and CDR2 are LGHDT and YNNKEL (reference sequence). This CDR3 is CASSQEHYRKLSTDTQYF. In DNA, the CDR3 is TGTGCCAGCAGCCAAGAGCACTACCGGAAGCTGAGCACAGATACGCAGTATTTT.

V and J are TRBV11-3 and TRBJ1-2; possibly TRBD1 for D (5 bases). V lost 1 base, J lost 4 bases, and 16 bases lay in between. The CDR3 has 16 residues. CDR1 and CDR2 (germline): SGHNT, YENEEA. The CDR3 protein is CASSLAAGEVGYGYTF. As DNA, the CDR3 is TGTGCCAGCAGCTTAGCTGCGGGGGAGGTGGGCTATGGCTACACCTTC.

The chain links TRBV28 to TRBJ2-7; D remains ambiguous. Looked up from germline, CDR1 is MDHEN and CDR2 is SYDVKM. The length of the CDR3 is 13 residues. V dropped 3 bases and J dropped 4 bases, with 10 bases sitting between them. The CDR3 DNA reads TGTGCCAGCAGTTTCGGAGAAGATTACGAGCAGTACTTC. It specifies CASSFGEDYEQYF.

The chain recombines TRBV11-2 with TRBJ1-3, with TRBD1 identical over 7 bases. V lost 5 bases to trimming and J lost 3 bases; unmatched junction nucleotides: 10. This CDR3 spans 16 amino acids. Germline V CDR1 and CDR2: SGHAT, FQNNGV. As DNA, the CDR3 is TGTGCCAGCAGCCCCAACCTAGGGGGCTTTGGAAACACCATATATTTT. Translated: CASSPNLGGFGNTIYF.

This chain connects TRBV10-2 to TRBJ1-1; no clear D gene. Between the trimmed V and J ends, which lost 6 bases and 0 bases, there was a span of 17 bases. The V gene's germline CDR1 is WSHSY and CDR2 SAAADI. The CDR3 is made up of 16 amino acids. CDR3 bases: TGCGCCAGCAGGGCCGGGAGCCCTTTAATGAACACTGAAGCTTTCTTT. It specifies CASRAGSPLMNTEAFF.